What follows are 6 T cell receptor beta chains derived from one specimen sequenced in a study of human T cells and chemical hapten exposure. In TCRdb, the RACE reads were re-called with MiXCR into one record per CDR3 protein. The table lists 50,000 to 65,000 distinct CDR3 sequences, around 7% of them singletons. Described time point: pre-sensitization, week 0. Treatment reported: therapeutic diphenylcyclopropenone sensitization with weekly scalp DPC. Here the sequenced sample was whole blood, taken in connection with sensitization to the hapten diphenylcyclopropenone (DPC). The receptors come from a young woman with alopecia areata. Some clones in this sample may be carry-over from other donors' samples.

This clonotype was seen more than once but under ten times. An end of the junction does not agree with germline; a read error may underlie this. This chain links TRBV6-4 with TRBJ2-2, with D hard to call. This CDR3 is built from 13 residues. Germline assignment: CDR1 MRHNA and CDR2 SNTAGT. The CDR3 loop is CASSDSNAGELFF. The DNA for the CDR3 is TGTGCCAGCAGTGACTCGAACGCCGGGGAGCTGTTTTTT.

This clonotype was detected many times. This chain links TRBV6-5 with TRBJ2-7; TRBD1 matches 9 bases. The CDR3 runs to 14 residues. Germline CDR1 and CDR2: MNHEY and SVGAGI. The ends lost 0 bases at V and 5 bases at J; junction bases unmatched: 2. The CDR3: CASSYSGQGNEQYF. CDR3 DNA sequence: TGTGCCAGCAGTTACTCGGGACAGGGTAACGAGCAGTACTTC.

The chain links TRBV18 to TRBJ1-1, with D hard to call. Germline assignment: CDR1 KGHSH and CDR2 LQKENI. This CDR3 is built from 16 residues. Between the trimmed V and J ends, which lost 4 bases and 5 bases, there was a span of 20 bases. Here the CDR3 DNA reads TGTGCCAGCTCACGGGCAGGCCTAGGCCAGCGGACTGAAGCTTTCTTT. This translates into CASSRAGLGQRTEAFF.

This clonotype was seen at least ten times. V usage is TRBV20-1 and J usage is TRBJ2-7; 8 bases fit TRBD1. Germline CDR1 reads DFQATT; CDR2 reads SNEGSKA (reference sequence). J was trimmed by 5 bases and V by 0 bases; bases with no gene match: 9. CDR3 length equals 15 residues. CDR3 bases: TGCAGTGCTAGAGATCCAGGGGGCGCTGAGGACGAGCAGTACTTC. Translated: CSARDPGGAEDEQYF.

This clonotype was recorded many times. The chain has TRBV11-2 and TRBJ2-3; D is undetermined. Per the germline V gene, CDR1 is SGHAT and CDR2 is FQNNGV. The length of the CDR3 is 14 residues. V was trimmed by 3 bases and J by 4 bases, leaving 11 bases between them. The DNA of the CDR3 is TGTGCCAGCAGCTTGAACAGTTCCCCAGATACGCAGTATTTT. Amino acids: CASSLNSSPDTQYF.

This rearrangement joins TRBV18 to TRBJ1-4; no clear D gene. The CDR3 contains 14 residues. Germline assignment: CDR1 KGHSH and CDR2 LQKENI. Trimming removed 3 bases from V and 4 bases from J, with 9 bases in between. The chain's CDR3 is CASSPQGNNEKLFF. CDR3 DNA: TGTGCCAGCTCACCTCAAGGGAATAATGAAAAACTGTTTTTT.